These 18 T cell receptor beta chains were all obtained from the same sample, sequenced in a study of technical replicates of blood from several donors. TCRdb's copy holds only in-frame clones and misses some; the assay was immunoSEQ multiplex PCR. The top ten hold around 0.22% of the sample, which has tens of thousands of clones, 95% to 98% seen once. Input material: T cells isolated from PBMCs. The receptor set was obtained from a human donor in good health.

The chain recombines TRBV5-4 with TRBJ2-7; 16 bases line up with TRBD2. CDR3 size: 16 residues. Germline values: CDR1 SGHNT, CDR2 YYREEE (reference sequence). With 4 bases clipped from V and 6 bases from J, the junction kept 7 bases outside the gene matches. The CDR3 DNA is TGTGCCAGCAGCCCGCCGGGACTAGCGGGAGGGCCCGAGCAGTACTTC. It yields the protein CASSPPGLAGGPEQYF.

The chain uses TRBV6-1 and TRBJ2-5; D gene unclear. The V gene's germline CDR1 is MNHNS and CDR2 SASEGT. Between the trimmed V and J ends, which lost 4 bases and 1 base, there was a span of 7 bases. This CDR3 spans 13 amino acids. The CDR3 is CASSAGVQETQYF. CDR3 sequence (DNA): TGTGCCAGCAGTGCCGGAGTCCAAGAGACCCAGTACTTC.

The CDR3 reads CASSPGIHEQYF. Written as DNA, the CDR3 is TGTGCCAGCAGCCCAGGGATCCACGAGCAGTACTTC. The rearrangement links TRBV13 to TRBJ2-7; possibly TRBD1 for D (5 bases). Germline assignment: CDR1 PRHDT and CDR2 FYEKMQ (reference sequence). This CDR3 has 12 amino acids. V dropped 5 bases and J dropped 5 bases, with 10 bases sitting between them.

This clone has a single count. The rearrangement links TRBV5-1 to TRBJ1-5; TRBD1 aligns across 10 bases. The CDR3 loop spans 15 amino acids. After removal of 5 bases from V and 2 bases from J, the junction contained 4 bases not matched to a gene. CDR1 SGHRS and CDR2 YFSETQ come from the germline V gene. The CDR3 DNA reads as TGCGCCAGCAGTTCTGGACAGGGGGGCAATCAGCCCCAGCATTTT. Translation: CASSSGQGGNQPQHF. Supplemented by reference TRBV5-1 and TRBJ1-5, the full variable domain reads KAGVTQTPRYLIKTRGQQVTLSCSPISGHRSVSWYQQTPGQGLQFLFEYFSETQRNKGNFPGRFSGRQFSNSRSEMNVSTLELGDSALYLCASSSGQGGNQPQHFGDGTRLSIL.

The V call is TRBV27, the J call TRBJ2-5, with D possibly being TRBD1 (6 bases). The CDR3 length is 14 residues. Germline loops: CDR1 MNHEY, CDR2 SMNVEV (reference sequence). Trimming removed 1 base at V and 5 bases at J, with 11 bases between. DNA for the CDR3: TGTGCCAGCAGTTTATTGGGGGCTGGGGAGACCCAGTACTTC. Its translation: CASSLLGAGETQYF.

This rearrangement joins TRBV7-2 to TRBJ2-7; the match to TRBD1 covers 9 bases. V lost 5 bases, J lost 3 bases, and 5 bases stayed unmatched. Germline V gene data show CDR1 as SGHTA and CDR2 as FQGNSA. The CDR3 totals 14 residues. CDR3 nucleotide sequence: TGTGCCAGCAGCCGGACAGGGGACCTCTACGAGCAGTACTTC. It encodes CASSRTGDLYEQYF.

The CDR3 DNA sequence: TGTGCCAGCGGTTTCGTTGAGGCAGGAAACACCATATATTTT. It yields the protein CASGFVEAGNTIYF. The chain has TRBV6-5 and TRBJ1-3; D is unclear. Germline loops: CDR1 MNHEY, CDR2 SVGAGI. The CDR3 sequence is 14 residues long. V lost 8 bases and J 4 bases, leaving 15 bases between the germline ends.

V and J are TRBV14 and TRBJ2-7, with 9 bases aligning to TRBD2. From germline, CDR1 is SGHDN and CDR2 FVKESK. Germline trimming cut 4 bases from V and 3 bases from J; bases unmatched to any gene: 4. This CDR3 spans 14 amino acids. The CDR3 DNA reads TGTGCCAGCAGCCTTAGCGGGAGTCGCTACGAGCAGTACTTC. This translates into CASSLSGSRYEQYF.

The rearrangement links TRBV13 to TRBJ2-7, with D tentatively TRBD2 (6 bases). Germline CDR1 is PRHDT and CDR2 is FYEKMQ (reference sequence). The V end was cut by 3 bases, the J end by 7 bases, with 10 bases between. The CDR3 consists of 12 residues. The DNA for the CDR3 is TGTGCCAGCAGCTTGGGGACTTGGGAGCAGTACTTC. It translates to CASSLGTWEQYF.

The genes are TRBV6-5 and TRBJ2-1, with 7 bases lining up with TRBD2. With 0 bases clipped from V and 5 bases from J, the junction kept 4 bases outside the gene matches. Per germline, CDR1 MNHEY and CDR2 SVGAGI. The CDR3 covers 15 residues. The CDR3 DNA sequence: TGTGCCAGCAGTTACTCGGGGGAGGGAAACAATGAGCAGTTCTTC. Protein sequence: CASSYSGEGNNEQFF.

This CDR3 is CASRPRTGGVTEAFF. The CDR3 coding sequence is TGTGCCAGCAGACCCCGGACAGGGGGCGTCACTGAAGCTTTCTTT. The chain recombines TRBV9 with TRBJ1-1; 11 bases agree with TRBD1. The CDR3 contains 15 residues. The ends lost 5 bases at V and 4 bases at J; junction bases unmatched: 7. Germline V lookup: CDR1 SGDLS, CDR2 YYNGEE. The full variable domain, in which reference TRBV9 and TRBJ1-1 provide the parts outside the CDR3, is DSGVTQTPKHLITATGQRVTLRCSPRSGDLSVYWYQQSLDQGLQFLIQYYNGEERAKGNILERFSAQQFPDLHSELNLSSLELGDSALYFCASRPRTGGVTEAFFGQGTRLTVV.

V is TRBV27 and J is TRBJ2-5; D remains ambiguous. Germline CDR1 reads MNHEY; CDR2 reads SMNVEV (reference sequence). V was cut by 1 base and J by 4 bases, with 16 bases left in between. CDR3 length: 16 amino acids. The CDR3, as DNA: TGTGCCAGCAGTTTATACCTGGGCCCGATTGGAGAGACCCAGTACTTC. Residues: CASSLYLGPIGETQYF.

The J gene is TRBJ2-3, the V gene TRBV9; 7 positions match TRBD1. The germline gives CDR1 SGDLS, CDR2 YYNGEE. V lost 4 bases and J lost 2; bases outside the gene matches: 10. The CDR3 sequence is 16 residues long. The CDR3 bases are TGTGCCAGCAGCCCCGGCGAGACAGGGATCACAGATACGCAGTATTTT. It specifies CASSPGETGITDTQYF. Full variable domain (missing parts from reference TRBV9 and TRBJ2-3): DSGVTQTPKHLITATGQRVTLRCSPRSGDLSVYWYQQSLDQGLQFLIQYYNGEERAKGNILERFSAQQFPDLHSELNLSSLELGDSALYFCASSPGETGITDTQYFGPGTRLTVL.

The chain couples TRBV9 to TRBJ1-5; D perhaps matches TRBD1 (6 bases). The CDR3 covers 13 residues. Trimming took off 3 bases at V and 4 bases at J, with 8 bases between the two ends. Germline V gene sequence: CDR1 SGDLS, CDR2 YYNGEE. The CDR3, as DNA: TGTGCCAGCAGCGCGGACAGTAATCAGCCCCAGCATTTT. Its translation is CASSADSNQPQHF.

This clone came up once. The chain employs TRBV4-3 and TRBJ1-3, with 8 bases lining up with TRBD1. Germline values: CDR1 LGHNA, CDR2 YSLEER. The CDR3 sequence is 15 residues long. J gave up 2 bases and V 3 bases, and 3 bases lay outside the gene matches. CDR3 DNA sequence: TGCGCCAGCAGCCAGGGACAGGCCGCTGGAAACACCATATATTTT. This codes for CASSQGQAAGNTIYF.

DNA of the CDR3: TGTGCCAGCAGCCCCGACAGTTACACTGAAGCTTTCTTT. Amino acids: CASSPDSYTEAFF. The chain joins TRBV9 to TRBJ1-1, with D perhaps TRBD1 (5 bases). Germline V gene lookup returns CDR1 SGDLS and CDR2 YYNGEE. This CDR3 has 13 residues. Trimming pared 4 bases from V and 3 bases from J, leaving 10 bases between.

The rearrangement joins TRBV5-1 to TRBJ1-1; tentatively, D is TRBD1 (6 bases). Germline V lookup: CDR1 SGHRS, CDR2 YFSETQ. The CDR3 totals 15 residues. V was clipped by 4 bases and J by 5 bases, with 18 bases between them. The CDR3 reads CASSARTTGLTEAFF. The DNA for the CDR3 is TGCGCCAGCAGCGCCCGAACCACAGGGCTAACTGAAGCTTTCTTT. Full variable domain (remainder filled in from reference TRBV5-1 and TRBJ1-1): KAGVTQTPRYLIKTRGQQVTLSCSPISGHRSVSWYQQTPGQGLQFLFEYFSETQRNKGNFPGRFSGRQFSNSRSEMNVSTLELGDSALYLCASSARTTGLTEAFFGQGTRLTVV.

Only one count was recorded for this clone. The chain is built from TRBV28 and TRBJ2-3; 9 bases are shared with TRBD2. With 2 bases clipped from V and 0 bases from J, the junction kept 9 bases outside the gene matches. The germline V gene encodes CDR1 MDHEN and CDR2 SYDVKM. This CDR3 has 18 amino acids. In DNA, the CDR3 is TGTGCCAGCAGTTTAACGGGGGTAGCGGGAGAGAGCACAGATACGCAGTATTTT. This encodes CASSLTGVAGESTDTQYF.